The source of this T cell receptor (beta chain) is a study of cytomegalovirus exposure and HLA in healthy donors. Study-level results: Across all donors, roughly uniform sequencing depth was an assumption of the presence/absence analyses. Cytomegalovirus association was listed for 164 TCR beta chains. The availability of immune exposure information extended only to CMV serostatus. Sequencing probably produced one cluster of sequence variants that were highly shared.

On this clone: Its specificity is unknown.

The primer mix had 60 Vbeta and 13 Jbeta primers. Assay: immunoSEQ multiplex PCR; the TCRdb copy retains only in-frame clones and omits some. Of 100,000 or so clones detected, 69% appear once; the ten largest clones hold 2.5% to 3.5%. The CDR3 has 14 residues. V lost 4 bases and J 3 bases, leaving 9 bases between the germline ends. Per germline, CDR1 MNHEY and CDR2 SVGAGI. This sequence was found in a man younger than 40 in good health and CMV-seronegative. The sequencing input was PBMCs. The V and J genes are TRBV6-5 and TRBJ2-2; perhaps TRBD2 as D (6 bases). CDR3 in amino acids: CASSSREDTGELFF. The CDR3 bases are TGTGCCAGCAGTTCGAGGGAGGACACCGGGGAGCTGTTTTTT.